Each of the 24 T cell receptor beta chains below was sequenced from the same sample in a study of blood T cells in healthy people across ages. Next came a second PCR, run for about 7 to 12 cycles, which used a sample-barcoded 5' primer along with a J-beta primer mix. TCRdb re-called the 5' RACE reads through MiXCR, storing one row per CDR3 protein. The sample holds 590,000 or so distinct CDR3 sequences, approximately 30% seen once. The specimen sequenced was blood. The receptors derive from an elderly woman in good health.

This clonotype is a singleton in its sample. CDR3 DNA: TGTGCCAGCAGTGTCGGACAGGGCACTGGCTACACCTTC. Its translation: CASSVGQGTGYTF. The gene calls are TRBV6-1 and TRBJ1-2; 8 bases map to TRBD1. Germline V CDR1 and CDR2: MNHNS, SASEGT. CDR3 size: 13 residues. Trimming at V came to 4 bases and at J to 7 bases, leaving 5 bases not matched to a gene.

The J gene is TRBJ2-3, the V gene TRBV6-1; no definite D call. V lost 0 bases, J lost 2 bases, and 9 bases lay in between. This CDR3 spans 15 amino acids. Per the germline V gene, CDR1 is MNHNS and CDR2 is SASEGT. The CDR3 is CASSEAARATDTQYF. DNA of the CDR3: TGTGCCAGCAGTGAAGCAGCCAGAGCCACAGATACGCAGTATTTT.

This clonotype came up many times. The chain uses TRBV20-1 and TRBJ2-5; the D is unclear. CDR1 DFQATT and CDR2 SNEGSKA come from the germline V gene (reference sequence). The V end lost 0 bases, the J end lost 2 bases, and 10 bases lay between the germline ends. This CDR3 spans 14 amino acids. As DNA, the CDR3 is TGCAGTGCTAGAGATCGCAGCGCGCAAGAGACCCAGTACTTC. It yields the protein CSARDRSAQETQYF.

This clonotype appeared many times. Given a much more abundant clone one base away, this may be a read error. The V gene is TRBV10-3, the J gene TRBJ2-5; 12 bases match TRBD2. The V gene end was trimmed by 5 bases and the J gene end by 11 bases; junction bases not matched to a gene: 9. Per the germline V gene, CDR1 is ENHRY and CDR2 is SYGVKD. The CDR3 runs to 14 residues. The CDR3 loop is CAISRTSGNNEQYF. The DNA for the CDR3 is TGTGCCATCAGTAGGACTAGCGGGAACAATGAGCAGTACTTC.

Note on this clonotype: At one boundary the junction diverges from the germline segment, which might be a read error. The chain joins TRBV20-1 to TRBJ2-1; 9 bases match TRBD2. From germline, CDR1 is DFQATT and CDR2 SNEGSKA (reference sequence). CDR3 length: 18 amino acids. This CDR3 is CSASGGGAPQIPYNEQFF. The CDR3 nucleotides read TGCAGTGCTAGTGGCGGGGGGGCTCCCCAAATCCCCTACAACGAGCAGTTCTTC.

The V and J genes are TRBV6-5 and TRBJ1-1; D remains unclear. Trimming removed 6 bases from V and 7 bases from J, with 9 bases in between. The CDR3 contains 11 residues. Germline CDR1 reads MNHEY; CDR2 reads SVGAGI. Written as DNA, the CDR3 is TGTGCCAGCAGGCGGGTTCTTGAAGCTTTCTTT. Its translation is CASRRVLEAFF.

This clonotype was detected many times. This sequence joins TRBV7-9 and TRBJ2-5; 10 nucleotides match TRBD2. The CDR3 totals 13 residues. Trimming cost V 9 bases and J 2 bases; bases outside gene matches: 3. Germline CDR1 reads SEHNR; CDR2 reads FQNEAQ (reference sequence). The CDR3: CASSGGPQETQYF. In nucleotides, the CDR3 is TGTGCCAGTAGCGGGGGGCCTCAAGAGACCCAGTACTTC. Looking up the rest from reference TRBV7-9 and TRBJ2-5 gives the full variable domain: DTGVSQNPRHKITKRGQNVTFRCDPISEHNRLYWYRQTLGQGPEFLTYFQNEAQLEKSRLLSDRFSAERPKGSFSTLEIQRTEQGDSAMYLCASSGGPQETQYFGPGTRLLVL.

V usage is TRBV2 and J usage is TRBJ2-2; TRBD2 agrees at 8 bases. The V and J ends lost 0 bases and 4 bases, in that order; junction bases with no gene match: 13. Germline CDR1 reads SNHLY; CDR2 reads FYNNEI. This CDR3 spans 19 amino acids. Here the CDR3 reads CASSEAGAETSVGTGELFF. The CDR3 DNA reads TGTGCCAGCAGTGAAGCGGGTGCTGAGACTAGCGTTGGCACCGGGGAGCTGTTTTTT.

The genes are TRBV6-2 or TRBV6-3 and TRBJ1-5; 8 bases are a match to TRBD1. Trimming cost V 4 bases and J 0 bases; bases outside gene matches: 14. Germline V gene lookup returns CDR1 MNHEY and CDR2 SVGEGT. This CDR3 has 19 residues. This chain's CDR3 is CASSSASSGTGNSNQPQHF. In DNA, the CDR3 is TGTGCCAGCAGTTCGGCCTCTTCCGGGACAGGCAATAGCAATCAGCCCCAGCATTTT.

As to this clonotype: A much bigger clone sits one base away, suggesting this may be a read error. Because the CDR3 is missing its conserved closing phenylalanine or tryptophan, this is likely a read error. The V and J genes are TRBV2 and TRBJ2-7; 9 bases are a match to TRBD1. Germline CDR1 and CDR2: SNHLY and FYNNEI. V shed 6 bases, J shed 3 bases, and the junction held 9 bases outside the gene matches. There are 15 residues in the CDR3. The DNA for the CDR3 is TGTGCCAGCAGAGTACAGGGGGCAATTGTCTACGAGCAGTACTTA. Translation: CASRVQGAIVYEQYL.

This clonotype has a single count. The chain recombines TRBV12-3 or TRBV12-4 with TRBJ2-5; no firm D call. Trimming cost V 3 bases and J 11 bases, with 13 bases left between them. The CDR3 spans 12 residues. The CDR3 here is CASSFKVHEQYF. In DNA, the CDR3 is TGTGCCAGCAGTTTCAAGGTCCATGAGCAGTACTTC.

This clonotype has at least ten counts. The chain uses TRBV4-3 and TRBJ2-1, with a tentative D call TRBD2 (5 bases). The CDR3 loop spans 15 amino acids. Germline CDR1 and CDR2: LGHNA and YSLEER. V was cut by 2 bases and J by 9 bases, with 17 bases left in between. CDR3 nucleotide sequence: TGCGCCAGCAGCCAATTAAACCGGGATCGTGGTGAGCAGTTCTTC. Amino acid sequence: CASSQLNRDRGEQFF.

This clonotype was recorded many times. The gene calls are TRBV20-1 and TRBJ1-2; D not certain. Germline V CDR1 and CDR2: DFQATT, SNEGSKA (reference sequence). The CDR3 length is 13 residues. Trimming cost V 1 base and J 2 bases, with 8 bases left between them. CDR3 residues: CSARVLGNYGYTF. The CDR3 bases are TGCAGTGCTAGAGTGTTAGGGAACTATGGCTACACCTTC.

With regard to this clonotype: This sequence may be a read error, since a much larger clone differs from it by one base. The J gene is TRBJ2-7, the V gene TRBV12-3 or TRBV12-4; D possibly corresponds to TRBD2 (6 bases). V dropped 7 bases and J dropped 7 bases, with 20 bases sitting between them. CDR3 length: 14 amino acids. The CDR3 protein is CASTLSGDFSEQYF. The DNA of the CDR3 is TGTGCCAGCACCCTTTCGGGGGACTTCAGTGAGCAGTACTTC.

This clonotype has just a few counts. A clone one base away is much larger, so this may be a read error. The V call is TRBV13, the J call TRBJ2-3; TRBD2 agrees at 15 bases. CDR3 length: 16 amino acids. The germline CDR1 and CDR2 sequences are PRHDT and FYEKMQ (reference sequence). DNA for the CDR3: TGTACCAGCAGCCGTGGACTAGCGGGGGGGGCAGATACGCAGTATTTT. Translating it yields CTSSRGLAGGADTQYF.

The sample holds a few counts of this clonotype. The CDR3 reads CASSRWTSGGGSGDTQYF. CDR3 nucleotides: TGCGCCAGCAGCCGATGGACTAGCGGGGGGGGTAGTGGTGATACGCAGTATTTT. The chain links TRBV5-1 to TRBJ2-3; 15 bases line up with TRBD2. The germline CDR1 and CDR2 sequences are SGHRS and YFSETQ. The CDR3 spans 18 residues. Trimming at V came to 4 bases and at J to 6 bases, leaving 12 bases not matched to a gene.

This clonotype was counted ten times or more. The rearrangement links TRBV15 to TRBJ2-5; 7 nucleotides line up with TRBD1. The CDR3 runs to 15 residues. Trimming removed 0 bases from V and 0 bases from J; junction bases left unmatched: 1. Germline V gene data show CDR1 as LNHNV and CDR2 as YYDKDF (reference sequence). The CDR3 is CATSREGQNQETQYF. For the CDR3, the DNA is TGTGCCACCAGCAGAGAGGGACAGAACCAAGAGACCCAGTACTTC.

This clonotype has just a few counts. This chain joins TRBV28 and TRBJ1-6; 8 bases line up with TRBD1. The ends lost 3 bases at V and 10 bases at J; junction bases unmatched: 8. CDR1 is MDHEN and CDR2 is SYDVKM in the germline V gene. CDR3 length equals 15 residues. In nucleotides, the CDR3 is TGTGCCAGCAGTTTCGGACAGGGCACTTGGTCACCCCTCCACTTT. Translated, it gives CASSFGQGTWSPLHF.

The chain uses TRBV4-1 and TRBJ1-4; 10 nucleotides align to TRBD1. The V gene end was trimmed by 2 bases and the J gene end by 4 bases; junction bases not matched to a gene: 4. Germline V gives CDR1 MGHRA, CDR2 YSYEKL. CDR3 length: 16 amino acids. The CDR3, as DNA: TGCGCCAGCAGCCAATCGGGACAGGGGAGTAATGAAAAACTGTTTTTT. Amino acid sequence: CASSQSGQGSNEKLFF.

This clonotype appeared once. Possible read error: a much larger clone is one base away. The CDR3 sequence is CASSHSQYGYTF. CDR3 nucleotides: TGTGCCAGCAGCCATTCACAGTATGGCTACACCTTC. J is TRBJ1-2 and V is TRBV3-1; no firm D call. V gave up 3 bases and J gave up 5 bases, with 7 bases separating them. This CDR3 spans 12 amino acids. Germline assignment: CDR1 LGHDT and CDR2 YNNKEL (reference sequence). Full variable domain (missing parts from reference TRBV3-1 and TRBJ1-2): DTAVSQTPKYLVTQMGNDKSIKCEQNLGHDTMYWYKQDSKKFLKIMFSYNNKELIINETVPNRFSPKSPDKAHLNLHINSLELGDSAVYFCASSHSQYGYTFGSGTRLTVV.

Concerning this clonotype itself: Since a much larger clone is just one base distant, this may be a read error. This chain connects TRBV5-6 to TRBJ2-1; D may be TRBD2 (7 bases). Germline V gene data show CDR1 as SGHDT and CDR2 as YYEEEE. This CDR3 is built from 15 residues. V lost 5 bases and J lost 7, with 19 bases in between. The CDR3: CASSRTGGPANEQFF. In DNA form, the CDR3 reads TGTGCCAGCAGTCGGACCGGGGGGCCGGCGAATGAGCAGTTCTTC.

This clonotype was counted ten times or more. This sequence joins TRBV7-2 and TRBJ2-5; D is perhaps TRBD2 (5 bases). This CDR3 is built from 11 residues. Germline-derived CDR1 and CDR2 are SGHTA and FQGNSA. V lost 10 bases to trimming and J lost 1 base, with 7 bases between them. CDR3 nucleotide sequence: TGTGCCACGAGCGGCCAAGAGACCCAGTACTTC. As protein: CATSGQETQYF.

This clonotype came up many times. V and J are TRBV7-3 and TRBJ1-1, with D hard to call. CDR3 length: 14 amino acids. From germline, CDR1 is SGHTA and CDR2 FQGTGA. Deletions cut 4 bases from V and 6 bases from J, with 15 bases between. CDR3 amino acids: CASSSSPWVAEAFF. CDR3 nucleotides: TGTGCCAGCAGCTCATCTCCCTGGGTAGCTGAAGCTTTCTTT.

This clonotype has more than one count but fewer than ten. A much more abundant neighbour one base away suggests this may be a read error. In DNA, the CDR3 is TGTGCCTGGACGGATCCGGGAGGACAGGGCTACACCTTC. Its protein product is CAWTDPGGQGYTF. This chain links TRBV30 with TRBJ1-2; D possibly corresponds to TRBD1 (6 bases). Germline-derived CDR1 and CDR2 are GTSNPN and SVGIG (reference sequence). This CDR3 comprises 13 residues. Trimming shortened V by 4 bases and J by 8 bases, and 17 bases separated the two germline ends.